The rows below give T cell receptor beta chains drawn from one sample of a study of Ad26.COV2.S vaccination and SARS-CoV-2 variants. Sequenced by immunoSEQ multiplex PCR; TCRdb stores in-frame clones only, minus some. This table holds about 400,000 clones, more than 75% found once. This material consisted of peripheral blood, taken in a trial of Ad26.COV2.S vaccine versus placebo. The receptor source for this set is a person between 18 and 65 years old who received the Ad26.COV2.S COVID-19 vaccine or a placebo. The CDR3 runs from the conserved cysteine through the conserved F or W. The D gene is left open where the match is weak. Clone size appears in some rows only: once, few, many, or a class for an expanded clone.

>TRBV19|NA|NA|TRBJ2-2
CATHLDGQSTGELFF
TGTGCCACCCACTTAGATGGTCAGAGCACCGGGGAGCTGTTTTTT
>TRBV18|NA|once|TRBJ2-7
CASSPRGYYEQYF
TGTGCCAGCTCACCGAGAGGTTACTACGAGCAGTACTTC
>TRBV5-1|TRBD1|NA|TRBJ2-3
CASSFLWTGGGTDTQYF
TGCGCCAGCAGCTTTTTATGGACAGGGGGCGGAACAGATACGCAGTATTTT
>TRBV3-1/TRBV3-2|NA|NA|TRBJ1-5
CASSQDRGQPQHF
TGTGCCAGCAGCCAAGATAGGGGTCAGCCCCAGCATTTT
>TRBV19|NA|NA|TRBJ1-5
CASATAAYVYSNQPQHF
TGTGCCAGCGCGACGGCAGCATACGTCTATAGCAATCAGCCCCAGCATTTT
>TRBV7-8|NA|NA|TRBJ1-6
CASSLVTRRSPLHF
TGTGCCAGCAGCTTAGTCACCCGCCGTTCACCCCTCCACTTT
>TRBV5-1|NA|NA|TRBJ1-5
CASSLYPGTSNQPQHF
TGCGCCAGCAGCTTGTACCCGGGCACATCCAATCAGCCCCAGCATTTT
>TRBV18|TRBD1|NA|TRBJ1-1
CASSPGDRGRAAFF
TGTGCCAGCTCACCAGGGGACAGGGGGCGTGCAGCTTTCTTT
>TRBV4-3|NA|NA|TRBJ2-5
CASSQLGGRGETQYF
TGCGCCAGCAGCCAGCTGGGGGGCAGGGGAGAGACCCAGTACTTC
>TRBV6-2/TRBV6-3|TRBD1|NA|TRBJ1-5
CASSYSGGGTQPQHF
TGTGCCAGCAGTTACTCAGGGGGCGGCACTCAGCCCCAGCATTTT
>TRBV7-8|NA|NA|TRBJ2-1
CASSLGFYNEQFF
TGTGCCAGCAGCTTAGGCTTCTACAATGAGCAGTTCTTC
>TRBV24-1|TRBD1|NA|TRBJ2-7
CATSDRTGGSYEQYF
TGTGCCACCAGTGACCGGACAGGGGGATCCTACGAGCAGTACTTC
>TRBV5-4|NA|NA|TRBJ1-2
CATERGDIGLGYTF
TGTGCCACCGAAAGGGGGGACATTGGGCTGGGCTACACCTTC
>TRBV7-2|NA|NA|TRBJ1-2
CASSLDRIYGYTF
TGTGCCAGCAGCTTAGACAGGATTTATGGCTACACCTTC
>TRBV5-1|NA|NA|TRBJ2-3
CASSLEGAFKDTQYF
TGCGCCAGCAGCTTGGAAGGGGCTTTTAAAGATACGCAGTATTTT
>TRBV6-6|TRBD1|NA|TRBJ1-6
CASSLSSTGSGSPLHF
TGTGCCAGCAGTCTCAGTTCGACAGGGAGTGGTTCACCCCTCCACTTT
>TRBV19|NA|NA|TRBJ2-2
CASSPPFEVDTGELFF
TGTGCCAGTAGTCCCCCCTTTGAGGTCGACACCGGGGAGCTGTTTTTT
>TRBV7-8|NA|NA|TRBJ2-5
CASSLSQGFVGETQYF
TGTGCCAGCAGCTTATCCCAGGGCTTTGTAGGAGAGACCCAGTACTTC
>TRBV7-8|NA|once|TRBJ2-7
CASSLGDEQYF
TGTGCCAGCAGCTTAGGGGACGAGCAGTACTTC
>TRBV4-3|NA|NA|TRBJ1-4
CASSQVERTNEKLFF
TGCGCCAGCAGCCAAGTAGAACGGACTAATGAAAAACTGTTTTTT
>TRBV28|NA|NA|TRBJ1-2
CATTGGPIFNGYTF
TGTGCCACCACGGGGGGGCCTATTTTTAATGGCTACACCTTC
>TRBV6-5|NA|NA|TRBJ1-1
CASGGNRAFF
TGTGCCAGCGGCGGGAATCGAGCTTTCTTT
>TRBV24-1|NA|NA|TRBJ2-2
CATSGPNTGELFF
TGTGCCACCAGTGGTCCGAACACCGGGGAGCTGTTTTTT
>TRBV19|NA|NA|TRBJ1-4
CASSIRAVEKLFF
TGTGCCAGTAGTATACGGGCTGTTGAAAAACTGTTTTTT
>TRBV11-3|NA|once|TRBJ2-3
CASSLAPSRVGTDTQYF
TGTGCCAGCAGCTTAGCCCCATCCAGGGTAGGCACAGATACGCAGTATTTT
>TRBV29-1|TRBD2|NA|TRBJ2-2
CSVPSSGGADGELFF
TGCAGCGTTCCGAGTAGCGGGGGGGCCGACGGGGAGCTGTTTTTT
>TRBV7-9|NA|NA|TRBJ1-2
CASSLVRGEPPKNYGYTF
TGTGCCAGCAGCTTAGTTCGAGGGGAGCCTCCAAAAAACTATGGCTACACCTTC
>TRBV7-8|TRBD1|once|TRBJ2-5
CASSRETGFDETQYF
TGTGCCAGCAGCCGAGAGACAGGGTTTGACGAGACCCAGTACTTC
>TRBV12-3/TRBV12-4|TRBD1|NA|TRBJ1-1
CASSLGQSEAFF
TGTGCCAGCAGTTTGGGACAGTCTGAAGCTTTCTTT
>TRBV10-3|NA|NA|TRBJ1-2
CAISEQVDGYTF
TGTGCCATCAGTGAACAGGTCGATGGCTACACCTTC
>TRBV27|NA|NA|TRBJ1-3
CASSLSRAAGNTIYF
TGTGCCAGCAGTTTATCCCGGGCAGCTGGAAACACCATATATTTT
>TRBV30|NA|NA|TRBJ1-5
CAWSADGGQPQHF
TGTGCCTGGAGCGCCGACGGGGGTCAGCCCCAGCATTTT
>TRBV21-1|NA|NA|TRBJ2-5
CASSKEALGRGQETQYF
TGTGCCAGCAGCAAAGAGGCGTTGGGCAGGGGGCAAGAGACCCAGTACTTC
>TRBV6-5|NA|NA|TRBJ2-1
CASRRGAHNEQFF
TGTGCCAGCAGGCGCGGGGCCCACAATGAGCAGTTCTTC
>TRBV6-2/TRBV6-3|NA|few|TRBJ2-1
CASSYTWTPRGYNEQFF
TGTGCCAGCAGTTACACCTGGACACCCCGCGGGTACAATGAGCAGTTCTTC
>TRBV5-4|NA|NA|TRBJ2-7
CASSFGTGGPYEQYF
TGTGCCAGCAGCTTCGGGACTGGGGGCCCTTACGAGCAGTACTTC
>TRBV28|TRBD1|NA|TRBJ2-7
CASTILTRDRPHEQYF
TGTGCCAGCACCATTTTGACTCGGGACAGACCCCACGAGCAGTACTTC
>TRBV6-1|TRBD2|NA|TRBJ2-3
CASSEALGGGTDTQYF
TGTGCCAGCAGTGAAGCGCTTGGGGGGGGCACAGATACGCAGTATTTT